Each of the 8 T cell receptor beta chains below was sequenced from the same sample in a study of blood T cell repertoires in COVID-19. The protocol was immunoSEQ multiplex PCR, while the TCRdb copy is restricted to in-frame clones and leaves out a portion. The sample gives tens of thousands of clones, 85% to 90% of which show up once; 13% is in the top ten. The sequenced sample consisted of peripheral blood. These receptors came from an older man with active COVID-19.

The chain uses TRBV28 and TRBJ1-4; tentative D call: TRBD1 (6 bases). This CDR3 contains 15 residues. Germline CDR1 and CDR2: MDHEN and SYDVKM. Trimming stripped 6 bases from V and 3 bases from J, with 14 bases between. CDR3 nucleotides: TGTGCCAGCAGGACCCCAGGGGCAGCTAATGAAAAACTGTTTTTT. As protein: CASRTPGAANEKLFF.

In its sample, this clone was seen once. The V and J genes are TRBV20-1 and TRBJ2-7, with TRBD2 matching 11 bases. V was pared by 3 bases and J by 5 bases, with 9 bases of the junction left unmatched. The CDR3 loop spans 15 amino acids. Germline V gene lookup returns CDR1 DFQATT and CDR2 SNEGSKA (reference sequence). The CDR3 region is CSASLLAGARNEQYF. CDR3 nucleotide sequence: TGCAGTGCTAGTTTACTAGCGGGGGCCAGGAACGAGCAGTACTTC.

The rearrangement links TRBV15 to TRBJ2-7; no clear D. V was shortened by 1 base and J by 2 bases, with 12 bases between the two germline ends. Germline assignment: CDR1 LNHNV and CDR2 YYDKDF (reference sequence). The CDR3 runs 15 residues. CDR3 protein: CATSRGGRYTYEQYF. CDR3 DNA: TGTGCCACCAGCAGAGGAGGCAGATACACCTACGAGCAGTACTTC.

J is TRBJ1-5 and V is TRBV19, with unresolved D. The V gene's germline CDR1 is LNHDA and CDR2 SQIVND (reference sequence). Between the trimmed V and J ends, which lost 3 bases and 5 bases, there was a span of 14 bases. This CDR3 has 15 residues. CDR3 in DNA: TGTGCCAGTAGTATGAGTAAAGGCGGGGATCAGCCCCAGCATTTT. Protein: CASSMSKGGDQPQHF.

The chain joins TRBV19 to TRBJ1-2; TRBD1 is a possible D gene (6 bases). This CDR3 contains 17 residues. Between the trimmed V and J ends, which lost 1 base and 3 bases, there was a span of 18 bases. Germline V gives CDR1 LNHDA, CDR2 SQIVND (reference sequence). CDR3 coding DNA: TGTGCCAGTAGTATAGCTTCATCCGGGACAAGCCACTATGGCTACACCTTC. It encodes CASSIASSGTSHYGYTF.

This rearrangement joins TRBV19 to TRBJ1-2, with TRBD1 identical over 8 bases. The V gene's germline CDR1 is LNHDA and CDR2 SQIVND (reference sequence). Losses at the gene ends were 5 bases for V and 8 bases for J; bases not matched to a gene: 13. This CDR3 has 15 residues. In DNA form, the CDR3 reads TGTGCCAGTAGTGATCCGGGACAGGTCCTTATGGGCTACACCTTC. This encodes CASSDPGQVLMGYTF.

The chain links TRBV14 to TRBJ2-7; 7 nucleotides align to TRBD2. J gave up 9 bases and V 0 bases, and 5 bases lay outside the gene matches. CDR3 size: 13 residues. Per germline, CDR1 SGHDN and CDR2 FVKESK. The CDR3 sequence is CASSQDPAGTQYF. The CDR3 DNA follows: TGTGCCAGCAGCCAAGATCCAGCGGGGACGCAGTACTTC.

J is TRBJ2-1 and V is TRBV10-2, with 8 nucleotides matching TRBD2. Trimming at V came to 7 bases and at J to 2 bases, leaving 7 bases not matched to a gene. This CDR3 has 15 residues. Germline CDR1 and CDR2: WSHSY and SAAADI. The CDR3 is CASTYLAGTYNEQFF. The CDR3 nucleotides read TGCGCCAGCACCTACTTAGCGGGGACCTACAATGAGCAGTTCTTC.